The 28 T cell receptor beta chains below all came from one sample that was sequenced in a study of cytomegalovirus exposure and HLA in healthy donors. This PCR relied on a set of 60 Vbeta primers and 13 Jbeta primers. The method was immunoSEQ multiplex PCR; TCRdb's version includes in-frame clones alone and lacks a portion of them. The sample records around 120,000 clones, 80% being singletons. The sequencing sample was made of PBMCs. Source of these receptors: a female donor in good health and CMV-seropositive.

V and J are TRBV7-9 and TRBJ2-1; TRBD1 agrees at 10 bases. CDR1 is SEHNR and CDR2 is FQNEAQ in the germline V gene (reference sequence). The CDR3 sequence is 15 residues long. V was clipped by 3 bases and J by 7 bases; unmatched bases: 6. In DNA, the CDR3 is TGTGCCAGCAGCTTGGGGACAGGGGTGGAGAATGAGCAGTTCTTC. Translating gives CASSLGTGVENEQFF.

The chain has TRBV13 and TRBJ2-7; 10 bases fit TRBD2. CDR1 is PRHDT and CDR2 is FYEKMQ in the germline V gene (reference sequence). The CDR3 consists of 17 residues. The ends lost 2 bases at V and 1 base at J; junction bases unmatched: 8. The CDR3 DNA follows: TGTGCCAGCAGCTTACGGCTAGCGGGGGCCTCTTCCTACGAGCAGTACTTC. Translating gives CASSLRLAGASSYEQYF.

J is TRBJ2-5 and V is TRBV29-1; a possible D gene is TRBD2 (5 bases). The CDR3 is 14 amino acids. The germline V gene has CDR1 SQVTM and CDR2 ANQGSEA. Deletions cut 5 bases from V and 5 bases from J, with 18 bases between. The DNA for the CDR3 is TGCAGCGTTATGGCGCTAGCAACGAAGGAGACCCAGTACTTC. Encoded protein: CSVMALATKETQYF.

Remarks on this clone: Other DNA sequences of this sample code for an identical CDR3. The chain links TRBV18 to TRBJ1-4; 7 bases are shared with TRBD1. J gave up 5 bases and V 3 bases, and 0 bases lay outside the gene matches. The CDR3 is 13 amino acids. The germline CDR1 and CDR2 sequences are KGHSH and LQKENI. The CDR3 DNA sequence: TGTGCCAGCTCACCGGGACAGAATGAAAAACTGTTTTTT. Protein product: CASSPGQNEKLFF.

The chain has TRBV29-1 and TRBJ2-1, with 10 bases fitting TRBD2. The germline CDR1 and CDR2 sequences are SQVTM and ANQGSEA. The CDR3 has 14 amino acids. J gave up 4 bases and V 7 bases, and 7 bases lay outside the gene matches. CDR3 amino acids: CSGGVGLAYNEQFF. DNA for the CDR3: TGCAGCGGGGGGGTGGGACTAGCGTACAATGAGCAGTTCTTC.

The rearrangement joins TRBV7-9 to TRBJ2-1; 9 nucleotides match TRBD2. This CDR3 is 16 amino acids long. V lost 4 bases, J lost 6 bases, and 10 bases stayed unmatched. Germline V gene lookup returns CDR1 SEHNR and CDR2 FQNEAQ (reference sequence). CDR3 residues: CASSSSLVSGGNEQFF. The CDR3 region has the DNA TGTGCCAGCAGCTCCTCTCTTGTTAGCGGGGGCAATGAGCAGTTCTTC.

The chain has TRBV7-2 and TRBJ1-2; 8 bases line up with TRBD1. The germline V gene has CDR1 SGHTA and CDR2 FQGNSA. The CDR3 is made up of 16 amino acids. V lost 0 bases, J lost 0 bases, and 3 bases stayed unmatched. The CDR3 nucleotides are TGTGCCAGCAGCTTAGCGGCACAGGGGGCTAACTATGGCTACACCTTC. Protein: CASSLAAQGANYGYTF.

The V gene is TRBV7-2, the J gene TRBJ2-1; perhaps TRBD2 as D (5 bases). V shed 3 bases and J shed 2 bases, with 17 bases lying between them. This CDR3 has 17 residues. Germline CDR1 reads SGHTA; CDR2 reads FQGNSA. The CDR3, as DNA: TGTGCCAGCAGCTTGACCCACGCCGGGATTACCTACAATGAGCAGTTCTTC. It codes for CASSLTHAGITYNEQFF.

DNA of the CDR3: TGTGCCAGCAGGGGGAGACTCAGTAGCTCCTACAATGAGCAGTTCTTC. This sequence encodes CASRGRLSSSYNEQFF. The genes are TRBV28 and TRBJ2-1; TRBD2 might be the D (5 bases). The CDR3 contains 16 residues. The ends were cut back, 6 bases at V and 0 bases at J, with 15 bases in the middle. Germline-derived CDR1 and CDR2 are MDHEN and SYDVKM.

This chain connects TRBV5-3 to TRBJ2-1, with TRBD2 matching over 14 bases. TRBV5-3 is filed as an ORF, its function uncertain. This CDR3 has 19 residues. V trimming: 4 bases; J trimming: 2 bases; junction bases outside the gene matches: 11. In DNA, the CDR3 is TGTGCCAGAAGCCCAGGAGGACTAGCGGGGGGTCCCGCCTACAATGAGCAGTTCTTC. Protein sequence: CARSPGGLAGGPAYNEQFF.

This clone was picked up one time. V and J are TRBV15 and TRBJ1-1; maybe TRBD1 (6 bases). Germline CDR1 reads LNHNV; CDR2 reads YYDKDF (reference sequence). Trimming stripped 4 bases from V and 4 bases from J, with 16 bases between. This CDR3 is built from 15 residues. The CDR3 reads CATSKGYREGTEAFF. The CDR3 DNA reads as TGTGCCACCAGCAAAGGTTACAGGGAGGGCACTGAAGCTTTCTTT.

This clone was counted only a few times. This chain links TRBV6-5 with TRBJ1-1; no definite D call. V was trimmed by 2 bases and J by 0 bases, leaving 10 bases between them. Per the germline V gene, CDR1 is MNHEY and CDR2 is SVGAGI. CDR3 size: 15 residues. CDR3 sequence (DNA): TGTGCCAGCAGTTACAATCGGGAAATGAACACTGAAGCTTTCTTT. This translates into CASSYNREMNTEAFF.

The chain recombines TRBV29-1 with TRBJ2-5; D might be TRBD1 (5 bases). Germline CDR1 reads SQVTM; CDR2 reads ANQGSEA. V was pared by 6 bases and J by 7 bases, with 18 bases between. This CDR3 has 13 residues. In DNA form, the CDR3 reads TGCAGCGTAGAGGACACCTACACGTGGACCCAGTACTTC. It codes for CSVEDTYTWTQYF.

The chain combines TRBV11-2 with TRBJ1-5, with a tentative D call TRBD1 (6 bases). The germline gives CDR1 SGHAT, CDR2 FQNNGV. The CDR3 is 14 residues long. V dropped 5 bases and J dropped 5 bases, with 13 bases sitting between them. CDR3 in amino acids: CASSHGQYDQPQHF. The CDR3 DNA follows: TGTGCCAGCAGCCACGGACAGTATGATCAGCCCCAGCATTTT. Based on the CDR3 plus reference TRBV11-2 and TRBJ1-5, the full variable domain is EAGVAQSPRYKIIEKRQSVAFWCNPISGHATLYWYQQILGQGPKLLIQFQNNGVVDDSQLPKDRFSAERLKGVDSTLKIQPAKLEDSAVYLCASSHGQYDQPQHFGDGTRLSIL.

The chain recombines TRBV4-2 with TRBJ1-6, with TRBD1 matching over 11 bases. Germline CDR1 LGHNA, CDR2 YNFKEQ. Unmatched junction bases numbered 6, after V lost 0 bases and J lost 5 bases. The CDR3 length is 18 residues. CDR3 DNA sequence: TGTGCCAGCAGCCAAGATCCGGGACAGGGGGACAATAATTCACCCCTCCACTTT. Its translation: CASSQDPGQGDNNSPLHF.

The rearrangement joins TRBV7-6 to TRBJ1-3; D is undetermined. Germline-derived CDR1 and CDR2 are SGHVS and FNYEAQ. The CDR3 sequence is 16 residues long. The germline V and J ends were trimmed by 1 base and 3 bases, with 13 bases remaining between them. The DNA for the CDR3 is TGTGCCAGCAGCTTAGTGGCAGGCCTAATTGGAAACACCATATATTTT. The encoded protein is CASSLVAGLIGNTIYF.

V usage is TRBV15 and J usage is TRBJ2-7; D is perhaps TRBD2 (5 bases). CDR1 LNHNV and CDR2 YYDKDF come from the germline V gene (reference sequence). There are 13 residues in the CDR3. V was cut by 5 bases and J by 3 bases, with 11 bases left in between. The DNA for the CDR3 is TGTGCCACCAGCTTTGAGGAGGACTACGAGCAGTACTTC. Residues: CATSFEEDYEQYF.

This chain joins TRBV7-8 and TRBJ2-2; D call uncertain. This CDR3 region has 15 residues. The V gene lost 6 bases and the J gene lost 2 bases, with 13 bases spanning the gap. CDR1 is SGHVS and CDR2 is FQNEAQ in the germline V gene. The CDR3 coding sequence is TGTGCCAGCAGAATCCGGAGCAGCAACACCGGGGAGCTGTTTTTT. The encoded protein is CASRIRSSNTGELFF.

As regards this clone: Other DNA sequences in this sample translate to the same CDR3. The V call is TRBV6-5, the J call TRBJ1-5; tentative D call: TRBD1 (5 bases). Trimming removed 2 bases at V and 4 bases at J, with 9 bases between. Germline V lookup: CDR1 MNHEY, CDR2 SVGAGI. The CDR3 consists of 14 residues. The CDR3 sequence is CASSYGGGNQPQHF. For the CDR3, the DNA is TGTGCCAGCAGTTACGGCGGGGGGAATCAGCCCCAGCATTTT.

The rearrangement uses TRBV2 and TRBJ1-2; D is unresolved. The CDR3 runs to 14 residues. Germline CDR1 and CDR2: SNHLY and FYNNEI. Trimming shortened V by 2 bases and J by 3 bases, and 10 bases separated the two germline ends. The CDR3 region is CASSERRVDYGYTF. The CDR3 region has the DNA TGTGCCAGCAGTGAAAGGAGGGTTGACTATGGCTACACCTTC.

A few counts support this clone. The rearrangement uses TRBV11-2 and TRBJ1-1; D unclear. V lost 5 bases and J lost 5, with 15 bases in between. This CDR3 region has 14 residues. Germline V gene data show CDR1 as SGHAT and CDR2 as FQNNGV. CDR3: CASSGEGSWTEAFF. CDR3 sequence (DNA): TGTGCCAGCAGCGGTGAGGGCAGTTGGACTGAAGCTTTCTTT.

The chain employs TRBV7-2 and TRBJ2-7; D might be TRBD2 (6 bases). This CDR3 comprises 15 residues. Germline CDR1 SGHTA, CDR2 FQGNSA. V lost 5 bases and J 4 bases, leaving 18 bases between the germline ends. The CDR3 loop is CASSHAGTPIYEQYF. As DNA, the CDR3 is TGTGCCAGCAGCCACGCCGGGACTCCCATTTACGAGCAGTACTTC.

This sequence joins TRBV19 and TRBJ2-4; the D is unclear. In germline, CDR1 is LNHDA, CDR2 SQIVND (reference sequence). The CDR3 has 16 residues. Trimming took 0 bases from V and 1 from J, leaving 10 bases between them. The CDR3 reads CASSIEAGFAKNIQYF. CDR3 sequence (DNA): TGTGCCAGTAGTATAGAAGCAGGTTTCGCCAAAAACATTCAGTACTTC.

CDR3 sequence (DNA): TGTGCCAGCAGCTTTGATGGAGCGGGGGGATACGAGCAGTACTTC. Translating it yields CASSFDGAGGYEQYF. The chain uses TRBV7-2 and TRBJ2-7; 9 bases agree with TRBD2. Trimming at V came to 3 bases and at J to 4 bases, leaving 7 bases not matched to a gene. Germline assignment: CDR1 SGHTA and CDR2 FQGNSA. The CDR3 runs to 15 residues.

The rearrangement uses TRBV6-6 and TRBJ2-1; 9 positions agree with TRBD1. Germline-derived CDR1 and CDR2 are MNHNY and SVGAGI (reference sequence). This CDR3 contains 14 residues. Germline trimming cut 5 bases from V and 7 bases from J; bases unmatched to any gene: 6. CDR3 sequence: CASSRGTGWNEQFF. The CDR3 DNA is TGTGCCAGCAGTCGCGGGACAGGGTGGAATGAGCAGTTCTTC.

In regard to this clone: Other DNA sequences of this sample code for an identical CDR3. The J gene is TRBJ2-3, the V gene TRBV6-5; no clear D gene. Per the germline V gene, CDR1 is MNHEY and CDR2 is SVGAGI. Trimming shortened V by 6 bases and J by 0 bases, and 7 bases separated the two germline ends. The CDR3 runs to 13 residues. CDR3 loop: CASRQPSTDTQYF. In nucleotides, the CDR3 is TGTGCCAGCAGACAACCTAGCACAGATACGCAGTATTTT.

This clone was counted a single time. J is TRBJ1-2 and V is TRBV6-5, with D possibly being TRBD1 (6 bases). Germline V gene sequence: CDR1 MNHEY, CDR2 SVGAGI. The CDR3 spans 15 residues. Trimming removed 0 bases from V and 7 bases from J, with 15 bases in between. This CDR3 is CASSYSIQQGFGYTF. CDR3 bases: TGTGCCAGCAGTTACTCGATCCAACAGGGATTTGGCTACACCTTC.

This chain uses TRBV2 with TRBJ2-7; TRBD1 matches at 9 bases. The trim removed 6 bases at V and 7 bases at J, leaving 13 bases unmatched. There are 15 residues in the CDR3. In germline, CDR1 is SNHLY, CDR2 FYNNEI. The CDR3 here is CASRVSGTGKVEQYF. CDR3 DNA: TGTGCCAGCAGGGTCTCCGGGACAGGGAAGGTTGAGCAGTACTTC.